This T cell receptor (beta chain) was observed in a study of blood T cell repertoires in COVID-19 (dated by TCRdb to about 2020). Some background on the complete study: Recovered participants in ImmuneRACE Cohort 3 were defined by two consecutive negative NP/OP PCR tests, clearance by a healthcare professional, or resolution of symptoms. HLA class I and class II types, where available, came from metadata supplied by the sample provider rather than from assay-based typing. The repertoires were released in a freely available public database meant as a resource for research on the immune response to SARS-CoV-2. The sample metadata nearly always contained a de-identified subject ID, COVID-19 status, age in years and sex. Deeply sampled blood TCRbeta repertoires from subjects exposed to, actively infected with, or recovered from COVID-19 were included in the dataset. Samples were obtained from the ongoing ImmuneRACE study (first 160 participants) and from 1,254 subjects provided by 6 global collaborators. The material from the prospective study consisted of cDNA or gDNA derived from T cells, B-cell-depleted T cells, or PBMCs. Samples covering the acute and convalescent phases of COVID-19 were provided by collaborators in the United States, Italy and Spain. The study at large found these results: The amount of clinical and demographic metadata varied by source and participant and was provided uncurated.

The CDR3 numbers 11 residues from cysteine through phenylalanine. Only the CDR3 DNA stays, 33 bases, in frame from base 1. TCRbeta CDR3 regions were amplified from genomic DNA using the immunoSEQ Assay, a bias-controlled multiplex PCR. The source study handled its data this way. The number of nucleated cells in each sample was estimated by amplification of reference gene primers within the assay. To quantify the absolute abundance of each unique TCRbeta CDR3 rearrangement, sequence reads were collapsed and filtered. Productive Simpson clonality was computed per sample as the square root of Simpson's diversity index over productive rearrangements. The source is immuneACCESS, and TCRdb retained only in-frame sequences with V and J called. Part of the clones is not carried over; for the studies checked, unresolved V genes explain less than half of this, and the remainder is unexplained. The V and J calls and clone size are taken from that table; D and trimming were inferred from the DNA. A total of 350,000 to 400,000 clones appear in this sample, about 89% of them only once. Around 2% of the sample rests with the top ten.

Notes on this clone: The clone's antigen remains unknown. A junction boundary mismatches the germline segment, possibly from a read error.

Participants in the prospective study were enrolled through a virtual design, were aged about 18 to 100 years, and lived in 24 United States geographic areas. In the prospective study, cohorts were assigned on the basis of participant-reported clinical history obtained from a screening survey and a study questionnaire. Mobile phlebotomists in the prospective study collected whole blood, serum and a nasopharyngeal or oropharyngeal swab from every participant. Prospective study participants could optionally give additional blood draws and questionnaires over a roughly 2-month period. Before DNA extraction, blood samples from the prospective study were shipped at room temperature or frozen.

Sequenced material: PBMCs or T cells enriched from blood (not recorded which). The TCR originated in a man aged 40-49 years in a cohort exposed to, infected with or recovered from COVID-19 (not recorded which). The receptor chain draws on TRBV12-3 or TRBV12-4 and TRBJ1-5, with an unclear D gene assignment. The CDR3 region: CASSLGQAQHF. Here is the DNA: TGTGCCAGCAGTTTGGGTCAGGCCCAGCATTTT.